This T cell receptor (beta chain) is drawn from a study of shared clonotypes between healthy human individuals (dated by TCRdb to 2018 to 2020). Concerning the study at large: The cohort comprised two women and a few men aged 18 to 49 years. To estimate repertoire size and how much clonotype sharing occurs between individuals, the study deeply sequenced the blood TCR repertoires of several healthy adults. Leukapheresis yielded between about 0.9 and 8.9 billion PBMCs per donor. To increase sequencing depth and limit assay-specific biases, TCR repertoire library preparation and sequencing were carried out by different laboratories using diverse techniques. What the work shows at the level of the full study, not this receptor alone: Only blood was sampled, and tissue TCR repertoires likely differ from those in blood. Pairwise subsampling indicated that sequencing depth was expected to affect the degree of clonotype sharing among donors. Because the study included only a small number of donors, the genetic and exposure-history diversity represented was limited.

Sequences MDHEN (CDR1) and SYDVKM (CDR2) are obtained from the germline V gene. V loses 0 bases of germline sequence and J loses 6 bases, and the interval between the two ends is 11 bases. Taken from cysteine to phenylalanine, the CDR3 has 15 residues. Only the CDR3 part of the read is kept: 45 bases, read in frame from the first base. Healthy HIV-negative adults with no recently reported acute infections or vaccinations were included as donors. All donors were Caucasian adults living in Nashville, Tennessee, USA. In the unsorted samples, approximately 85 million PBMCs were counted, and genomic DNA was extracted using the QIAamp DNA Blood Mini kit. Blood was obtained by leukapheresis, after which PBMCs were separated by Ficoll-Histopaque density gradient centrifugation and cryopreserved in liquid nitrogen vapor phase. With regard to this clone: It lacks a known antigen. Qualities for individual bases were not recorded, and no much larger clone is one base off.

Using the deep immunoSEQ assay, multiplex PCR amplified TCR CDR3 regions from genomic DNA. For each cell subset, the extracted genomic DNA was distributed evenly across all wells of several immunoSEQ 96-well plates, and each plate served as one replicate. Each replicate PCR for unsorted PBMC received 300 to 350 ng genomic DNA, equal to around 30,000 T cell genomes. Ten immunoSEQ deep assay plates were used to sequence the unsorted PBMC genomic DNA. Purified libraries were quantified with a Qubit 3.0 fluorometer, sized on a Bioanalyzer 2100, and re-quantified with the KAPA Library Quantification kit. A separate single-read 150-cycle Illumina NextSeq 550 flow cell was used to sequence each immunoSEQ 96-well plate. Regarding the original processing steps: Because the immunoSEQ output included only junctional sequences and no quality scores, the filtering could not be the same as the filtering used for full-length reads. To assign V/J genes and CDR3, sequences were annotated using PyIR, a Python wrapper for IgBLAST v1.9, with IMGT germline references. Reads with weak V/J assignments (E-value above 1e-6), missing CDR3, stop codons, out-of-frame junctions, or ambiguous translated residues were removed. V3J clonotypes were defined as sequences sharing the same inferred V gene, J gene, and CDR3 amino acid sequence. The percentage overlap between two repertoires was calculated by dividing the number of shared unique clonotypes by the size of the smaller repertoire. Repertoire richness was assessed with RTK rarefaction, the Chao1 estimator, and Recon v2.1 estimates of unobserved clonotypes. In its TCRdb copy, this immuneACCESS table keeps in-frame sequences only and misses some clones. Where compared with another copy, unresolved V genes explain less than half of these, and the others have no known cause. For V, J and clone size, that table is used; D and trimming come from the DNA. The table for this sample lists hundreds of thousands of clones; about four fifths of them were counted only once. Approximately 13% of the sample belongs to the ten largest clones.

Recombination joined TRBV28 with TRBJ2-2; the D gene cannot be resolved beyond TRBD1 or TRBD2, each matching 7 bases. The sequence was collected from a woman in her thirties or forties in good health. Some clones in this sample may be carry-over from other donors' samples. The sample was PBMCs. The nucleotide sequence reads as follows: TGTGCCAGCAGTTTATGGGGAGGGGGCTCCGGGGAGCTGTTTTTT. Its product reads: CASSLWGGGSGELFF.